These 30 T cell receptor beta chains originate from one sample sequenced in a study. TCRdb called the 5' RACE reads again in MiXCR, with one record for every CDR3 protein. The table lists roughly 42,000 distinct CDR3 sequences, over 25% of them singletons. Material for sequencing was tumor-infiltrating memory CD4+ T cells sorted from the breast tumor. As to subset: memory CD4+ T cells, CD4+CD45RO+CD25-. The receptors shown here come from a female donor with breast cancer.

This clonotype appeared many times. This chain links TRBV4-3 with TRBJ2-2; perhaps TRBD2 as D (6 bases). CDR3 size: 17 residues. In germline, CDR1 is LGHNA, CDR2 YSLEER. V gave up 0 bases and J gave up 6 bases, with 17 bases separating them. The CDR3 DNA reads TGCGCCAGCAGCCAAGAGTCTGTGGGCGGGAAGGCCGGGGAGCTGTTTTTT. Translating gives CASSQESVGGKAGELFF.

The count of this clonotype is one. The chain carries TRBV5-4 and TRBJ1-1; 9 positions agree with TRBD1. Germline values: CDR1 SGHNT, CDR2 YYREEE (reference sequence). Germline trimming cut 4 bases from V and 3 bases from J; bases unmatched to any gene: 13. The CDR3 loop spans 17 amino acids. The CDR3 is CASSGTGKVAVDTEAFF. For the CDR3, the DNA is TGTGCCAGCAGCGGGACAGGGAAGGTTGCCGTAGACACTGAAGCTTTCTTT.

This sequence joins TRBV20-1 and TRBJ2-5; TRBD2 aligns across 7 bases. Per the germline V gene, CDR1 is DFQATT and CDR2 is SNEGSKA (reference sequence). The CDR3 loop spans 15 amino acids. V shed 5 bases and J 3 bases; nucleotides not matched to a gene: 12. The CDR3 here is CSASPTGTKKETQYF. DNA of the CDR3: TGCAGTGCTTCACCCACCGGGACTAAGAAAGAGACCCAGTACTTC.

The chain combines TRBV5-1 with TRBJ1-1, with unresolved D. This CDR3 is built from 14 residues. Germline loops: CDR1 SGHRS, CDR2 YFSETQ. V lost 5 bases and J 1 base, leaving 12 bases between the germline ends. The CDR3 sequence is CASRAGGGNTEAFF. The CDR3 DNA is TGCGCCAGCAGAGCTGGCGGCGGGAACACTGAAGCTTTCTTT.

The J gene is TRBJ1-1, the V gene TRBV7-6, with TRBD1 matching over 7 bases. V lost 1 base and J lost 5; bases outside the gene matches: 10. Germline CDR1 and CDR2: SGHVS and FNYEAQ. This CDR3 region has 16 residues. CDR3 sequence: CASSLGDRAGATEAFF. As DNA, the CDR3 is TGTGCCAGCAGCTTAGGAGACAGGGCAGGTGCTACTGAAGCTTTCTTT.

The chain has TRBV7-2 and TRBJ2-3; 15 bases are shared with TRBD2. The CDR3 length is 17 residues. Trimming at V came to 5 bases and at J to 3 bases, leaving 6 bases not matched to a gene. Germline-derived CDR1 and CDR2 are SGHTA and FQGNSA. CDR3 protein: CASSPSGLAGGTDTQYF. In DNA form, the CDR3 reads TGTGCCAGCAGCCCCTCGGGACTAGCGGGAGGAACAGATACGCAGTATTTT.

The rearrangement joins TRBV28 to TRBJ1-1; perhaps TRBD1 as D (5 bases). Trimming shortened V by 1 base and J by 3 bases, and 9 bases separated the two germline ends. This CDR3 contains 14 residues. The germline V gene has CDR1 MDHEN and CDR2 SYDVKM. CDR3 protein: CASSLSPRDTEAFF. CDR3 sequence (DNA): TGTGCCAGCAGTTTATCCCCCAGGGACACTGAAGCTTTCTTT.

This clonotype has just a few counts. The rearrangement joins TRBV7-8 to TRBJ1-2; the D is unclear. Trimming left V 2 bases short and J 8 bases short, with 18 bases between. The germline gives CDR1 SGHVS, CDR2 FQNEAQ. This CDR3 contains 15 residues. CDR3 amino acids: CASSLSGRNSIGYTF. The CDR3 coding sequence is TGTGCCAGCAGCTTATCTGGCAGGAATTCGATCGGCTACACCTTC.

V usage is TRBV12-3 or TRBV12-4 and J usage is TRBJ1-1; D may be TRBD1 (6 bases). Trimming removed 3 bases from V and 4 bases from J, with 12 bases in between. The CDR3 has 14 amino acids. CDR3 nucleotide sequence: TGTGCCAGCAGTTTTCAGGGGCAGGGCACTGAAGCTTTCTTT. It is translated as CASSFQGQGTEAFF.

This clonotype was counted a few times. The chain has TRBV5-1 and TRBJ2-7; D unclear. The CDR3 consists of 12 residues. V was clipped by 4 bases and J by 4 bases, with 9 bases between them. From germline, CDR1 is SGHRS and CDR2 YFSETQ. The CDR3 region is CASSPTDYEQYF. CDR3 DNA: TGCGCCAGCAGCCCCACAGATTACGAGCAGTACTTC.

This clonotype was observed at least ten times. One junction end disagrees with the germline gene, perhaps due to a read error. This rearrangement joins TRBV7-7 to TRBJ2-5, with D tentatively TRBD1 or TRBD2 (5 bases each). Germline V lookup: CDR1 SSHAT, CDR2 FNYEAQ (reference sequence). The CDR3 length is 15 residues. DNA of the CDR3: TGTGCTAGCAGCTTAGGGGACCGCCACCAAGAGACCCAGTACTTC. Translating it yields CASSLGDRHQETQYF.

This clonotype was counted a few times. V gene TRBV9 combines with J gene TRBJ2-3; TRBD2 aligns across 10 bases. CDR3 size: 17 residues. V shed 0 bases and J 2 bases; nucleotides not matched to a gene: 6. Germline V lookup: CDR1 SGDLS, CDR2 YYNGEE. The CDR3: CASSVESLAGVTDTQYF. Here the CDR3 DNA reads TGTGCCAGCAGCGTAGAATCCCTAGCGGGAGTCACAGATACGCAGTATTTT.

This clonotype turned up a few times. The chain joins TRBV2 to TRBJ2-3, with D unclear. Germline V lookup: CDR1 SNHLY, CDR2 FYNNEI. The CDR3 is made up of 14 amino acids. V was shortened by 6 bases and J by 2 bases, with 12 bases between the two germline ends. CDR3 sequence (DNA): TGTGCCAGCAGGGCCCGGCGAACCACAGATACGCAGTATTTT. This translates into CASRARRTTDTQYF.

As to this clonotype: Sequence at one end of the junction differs from germline and may be a read error. The chain employs TRBV20-1 and TRBJ2-5; TRBD1 or TRBD2 may be the D gene (5 bases each). This CDR3 has 15 residues. Germline V gives CDR1 DFQATT, CDR2 SNEGSKA (reference sequence). The CDR3, as DNA: TGCAGTACTAGAGACGGGGCACAGCTCCAAGAGACCCAGTACTTC. Residues: CSTRDGAQLQETQYF.

The J gene is TRBJ2-1, the V gene TRBV7-9, with D perhaps TRBD2 (5 bases). Germline V lookup: CDR1 SEHNR, CDR2 FQNEAQ (reference sequence). The CDR3 is 15 residues long. V gave up 0 bases and J gave up 2 bases, with 8 bases separating them. CDR3 region: CASSLASAPYNEQFF. The CDR3 nucleotides read TGTGCCAGCAGCTTAGCTAGCGCCCCCTACAATGAGCAGTTCTTC.

This clonotype was counted many times. The chain carries TRBV4-1 and TRBJ2-7; 12 nucleotides line up with TRBD1. The germline gives CDR1 MGHRA, CDR2 YSYEKL. V shed 2 bases and J 3 bases; nucleotides not matched to a gene: 5. The CDR3 extends over 16 amino acids. CDR3 sequence reads: CASSQPRDRGHYEQYF. The DNA for the CDR3 is TGCGCCAGCAGCCAACCCCGGGACAGGGGGCACTACGAGCAGTACTTC.

This clonotype was seen a few times. The V and J genes are TRBV6-1 and TRBJ2-1; D unresolved. The CDR3 covers 16 residues. CDR1 and CDR2 (germline): MNHNS, SASEGT. V was shortened by 2 bases and J by 0 bases, with 11 bases between the two germline ends. CDR3 amino acids: CASSEPGLSSYNEQFF. CDR3 DNA sequence: TGTGCCAGCAGTGAACCCGGATTGAGCTCCTACAATGAGCAGTTCTTC.

This clonotype was recorded many times. This chain links TRBV6-1 with TRBJ1-5; possible D gene TRBD1, 5 bases. V lost 4 bases and J 5 bases, leaving 18 bases between the germline ends. Per the germline V gene, CDR1 is MNHNS and CDR2 is SASEGT. The CDR3 spans 16 residues. CDR3 region: CASSARTLGGYQPQHF. In DNA, the CDR3 is TGTGCCAGCAGTGCCCGTACACTCGGGGGTTATCAGCCCCAGCATTTT.

The rearrangement joins TRBV5-1 to TRBJ2-7; D perhaps matches TRBD1 (5 bases). Trimming cost V 0 bases and J 6 bases, with 7 bases left between them. The CDR3 extends over 12 amino acids. Germline CDR1 and CDR2: SGHRS and YFSETQ. CDR3 protein: CASSLEGFEQYF. CDR3 coding DNA: TGCGCCAGCAGCTTGGAGGGGTTCGAGCAGTACTTC.

The chain links TRBV5-6 to TRBJ1-5; tentatively, D is TRBD1 (6 bases). Germline V gene sequence: CDR1 SGHDT, CDR2 YYEEEE. Trimming shortened V by 0 bases and J by 7 bases, and 17 bases separated the two germline ends. This CDR3 has 16 amino acids. DNA for the CDR3: TGTGCCAGCAGCTTGGCGAATTCGGGGGGCGGGCAGCCCCAGCATTTT. It is translated as CASSLANSGGGQPQHF.

The rearrangement links TRBV24-1 to TRBJ1-2; 10 bases line up with TRBD1. Germline V gene sequence: CDR1 KGHDR, CDR2 SFDVKD. The CDR3 extends over 13 amino acids. Unmatched junction bases numbered 2, after V lost 6 bases and J lost 5 bases. The CDR3 is CATSRQGAYGYTF. Here the CDR3 DNA reads TGTGCCACCAGTAGACAGGGGGCGTATGGCTACACCTTC.

Within the sample, this clonotype is medium-sized (0.01 to 0.1%). The genes are TRBV12-3 or TRBV12-4 and TRBJ1-3, with 9 bases matching TRBD1. V was pared by 6 bases and J by 0 bases, with 3 bases of the junction left unmatched. CDR3 length: 15 amino acids. The chain's CDR3 is CASSSTGGSGNTIYF. CDR3 DNA: TGTGCCAGCAGCTCGACAGGGGGCTCTGGAAACACCATATATTTT.

V gene TRBV7-3 combines with J gene TRBJ2-5, with D possibly matching TRBD2 (5 bases). The V end was cut by 2 bases, the J end by 3 bases, with 10 bases between. The CDR3 runs to 14 residues. Germline CDR1 and CDR2: SGHTA and FQGTGA. As DNA, the CDR3 is TGTGCCAGCAGCTTAGGGCTAGCTGAAGAGACCCAGTACTTC. Amino acid sequence: CASSLGLAEETQYF.

The count of this clonotype is one. V usage is TRBV28 and J usage is TRBJ2-7, with 7 bases identical to TRBD2. The CDR3 contains 16 residues. Germline trimming cut 1 base from V and 2 bases from J; bases unmatched to any gene: 8. Germline V gene sequence: CDR1 MDHEN, CDR2 SYDVKM. The CDR3 DNA follows: TGTGCCAGCAGTTTATTCGGCGGGAGCGGGGCCTACGAGCAGTACTTC. Translation: CASSLFGGSGAYEQYF.

The V and J genes are TRBV29-1 and TRBJ2-3, with D possibly being TRBD1 (5 bases). V gave up 3 bases and J gave up 4 bases, with 11 bases separating them. This CDR3 has 13 amino acids. Germline loops: CDR1 SQVTM, CDR2 ANQGSEA. The CDR3 sequence: CSVDSRGSDTQYF. CDR3 coding DNA: TGCAGCGTTGACAGTAGGGGTTCAGATACGCAGTATTTT.

This clonotype showed up just a few times. This sequence joins TRBV4-3 and TRBJ2-1; either TRBD1 or TRBD2 may supply D (5 bases each). There are 15 residues in the CDR3. The germline gives CDR1 LGHNA, CDR2 YSLEER. V was cut by 3 bases and J by 6 bases, with 15 bases left in between. CDR3 residues: CASSHGTVQFNEQFF. The CDR3 DNA reads TGCGCCAGCAGCCACGGGACCGTACAGTTCAATGAGCAGTTCTTC.

The chain joins TRBV7-9 to TRBJ2-1; 14 nucleotides line up with TRBD2. In germline, CDR1 is SEHNR, CDR2 FQNEAQ (reference sequence). The CDR3 has 16 residues. V was pared by 5 bases and J by 6 bases, with 6 bases of the junction left unmatched. The DNA of the CDR3 is TGTGCCAGCAGCGACGGGACTAGCGGGAGAGGCAATGAGCAGTTCTTC. Its translation: CASSDGTSGRGNEQFF.

The J gene is TRBJ1-5, the V gene TRBV5-5, with D unclear. The germline V gene has CDR1 SGHKS and CDR2 YYEKEE (reference sequence). The CDR3 has 13 residues. The ends were cut back, 0 bases at V and 5 bases at J, with 6 bases in the middle. The CDR3 region is CASSLVADQPQHF. Written as DNA, the CDR3 is TGTGCCAGCAGCTTGGTCGCGGATCAGCCCCAGCATTTT.

This chain connects TRBV15 to TRBJ1-4; the D is unclear. CDR1 is LNHNV, CDR2 YYDKDF, per germline (reference sequence). The CDR3 is made up of 15 amino acids. Trimming took off 1 base at V and 0 bases at J, with 6 bases between the two ends. CDR3 loop: CATSRGASTNEKLFF. The CDR3 nucleotides are TGTGCCACCAGCAGAGGGGCTTCAACTAATGAAAAACTGTTTTTT.

The chain uses TRBV30 and TRBJ2-5; tentatively, D is TRBD1 (6 bases). Germline-derived CDR1 and CDR2 are GTSNPN and SVGIG (reference sequence). CDR3 size: 12 residues. The V end was cut by 3 bases, the J end by 7 bases, with 12 bases between. The CDR3 is CAWRQGRGTQYF. The CDR3 region has the DNA TGTGCCTGGAGGCAGGGGAGAGGGACCCAGTACTTC.